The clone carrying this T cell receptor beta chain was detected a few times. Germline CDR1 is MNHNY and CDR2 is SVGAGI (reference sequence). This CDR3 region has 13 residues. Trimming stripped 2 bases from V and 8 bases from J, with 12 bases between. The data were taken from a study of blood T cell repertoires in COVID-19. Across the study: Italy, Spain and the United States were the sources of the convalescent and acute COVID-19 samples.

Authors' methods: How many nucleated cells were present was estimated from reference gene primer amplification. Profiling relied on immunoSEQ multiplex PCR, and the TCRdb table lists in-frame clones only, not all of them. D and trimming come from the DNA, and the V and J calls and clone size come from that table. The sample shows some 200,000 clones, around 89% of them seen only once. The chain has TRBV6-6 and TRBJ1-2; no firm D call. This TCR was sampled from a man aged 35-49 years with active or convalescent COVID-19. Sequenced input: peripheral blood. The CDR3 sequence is CASSYGPGRGYTF. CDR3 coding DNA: TGTGCCAGCAGTTACGGTCCGGGGAGAGGCTACACCTTC.